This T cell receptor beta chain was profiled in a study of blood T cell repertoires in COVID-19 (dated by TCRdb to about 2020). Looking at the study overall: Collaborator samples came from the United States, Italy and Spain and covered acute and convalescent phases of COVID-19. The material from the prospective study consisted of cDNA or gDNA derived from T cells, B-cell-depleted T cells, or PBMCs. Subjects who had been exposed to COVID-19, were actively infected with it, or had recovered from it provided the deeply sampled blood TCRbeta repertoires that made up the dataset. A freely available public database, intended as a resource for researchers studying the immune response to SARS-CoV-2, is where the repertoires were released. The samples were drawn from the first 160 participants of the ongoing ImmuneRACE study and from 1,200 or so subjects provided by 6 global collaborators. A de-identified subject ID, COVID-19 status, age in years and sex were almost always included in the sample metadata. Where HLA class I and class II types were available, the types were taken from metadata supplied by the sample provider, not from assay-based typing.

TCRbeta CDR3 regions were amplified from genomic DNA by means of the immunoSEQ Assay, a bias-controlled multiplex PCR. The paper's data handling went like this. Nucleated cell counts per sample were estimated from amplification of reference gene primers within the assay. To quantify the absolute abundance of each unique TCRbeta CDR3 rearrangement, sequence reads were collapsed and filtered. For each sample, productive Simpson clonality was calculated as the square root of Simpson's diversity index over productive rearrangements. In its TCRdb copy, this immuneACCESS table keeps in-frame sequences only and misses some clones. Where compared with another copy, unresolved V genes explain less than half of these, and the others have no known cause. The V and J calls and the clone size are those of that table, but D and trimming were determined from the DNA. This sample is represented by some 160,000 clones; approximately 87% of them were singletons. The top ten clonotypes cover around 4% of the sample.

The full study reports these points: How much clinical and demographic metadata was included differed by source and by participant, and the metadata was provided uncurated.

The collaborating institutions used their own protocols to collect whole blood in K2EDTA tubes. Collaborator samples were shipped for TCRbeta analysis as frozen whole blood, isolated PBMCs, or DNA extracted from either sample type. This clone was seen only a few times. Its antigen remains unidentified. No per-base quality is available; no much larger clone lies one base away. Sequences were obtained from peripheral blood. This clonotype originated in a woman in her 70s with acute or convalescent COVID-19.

The CDR3 has the sequence CASSNGVGGTFGEQFF. The DNA reads as follows: TGTGCCAGTAGTAATGGGGTGGGTGGGACTTTCGGTGAGCAGTTCTTC. The chain is encoded by TRBV19 joined to TRBJ2-1; the D gene is perhaps TRBD2, from 6 matching bases. The CDR3 spans 16 residues, from the cysteine through the phenylalanine. Only the CDR3 portion is preserved as DNA: 48 bases, with reading frame beginning at the first base. Relative to germline, V is 4 bases shorter and J is 9 bases shorter, with 22 bases between their ends. CDR1 and CDR2 are drawn from the germline V gene (reference sequence): LNHDA, SQIVND. Beyond the CDR3, the reference TRBV19 and TRBJ2-1 genes provide the residues; the full variable domain reads: DGGITQSPKYLFRKEGQNVTLSCEQNLNHDAMYWYRQDPGQGLRLIYYSQIVNDFQKGDIAEGYSVSREKKESFPLTVTSAQKNPTAFYLCASSNGVGGTFGEQFFGPGTRLTVL.